The rows below give T cell receptor beta chains drawn from one sample of a study of blood T cell repertoires in COVID-19. Clones were sequenced by immunoSEQ multiplex PCR, and TCRdb holds only the in-frame ones, with some missing. This table has about 120,000 clones, around 89% appearing once. The sequenced sample consisted of peripheral blood. The receptors derive from a man between 65 and 79 years old with active or convalescent COVID-19. The CDR3 runs from the conserved cysteine through the conserved F or W. The D gene is left open where the match is weak. The size of a clone is reported for some rows only, either as once, few or many, or as a class for expanded clones.

v_call	clone_size	d_call	j_call	cdr3_aa	cdr3_nt
TRBV19	NA	TRBD2	TRBJ2-2	CASSIVGWASGNPNTGELFF	TGTGCCAGTAGTATAGTGGGGTGGGCTAGCGGGAACCCGAACACCGGGGAGCTGTTTTTT
TRBV9	NA	NA	TRBJ1-4	CASSNRQVGGSEKLFF	TGTGCCAGCAGCAACCGACAGGTTGGGGGAAGTGAAAAACTGTTTTTT
TRBV30	NA	NA	TRBJ1-5	CAWSLLSESPQHF	TGTGCCTGGAGTTTGCTCTCCGAGTCGCCCCAGCATTTT
TRBV7-8	NA	TRBD1	TRBJ2-2	CASSTWDSPGLFF	TGTGCCAGCAGCACTTGGGACAGTCCTGGGCTGTTTTTT
TRBV9	NA	NA	TRBJ2-1	CASSVSPGEYNEQFF	TGTGCCAGCAGCGTATCACCAGGGGAGTACAATGAGCAGTTCTTC
TRBV6-5	NA	TRBD2	TRBJ2-7	CASSFLRGTQKNEQYF	TGTGCCAGCAGTTTCTTGCGGGGGACTCAAAAGAACGAGCAGTACTTC
TRBV7-9	NA	NA	TRBJ2-1	CASSPEGGGGIGSYNEQFF	TGTGCCAGCAGCCCGGAAGGGGGCGGCGGGATAGGGTCCTACAATGAGCAGTTCTTC
TRBV10-3	NA	NA	TRBJ2-5	CASRGPVGQETQYF	TGTGCCTCAAGGGGCCCCGTGGGCCAAGAGACCCAGTACTTC
TRBV20-1	NA	TRBD2	TRBJ2-2	CSASDGSSGGGELFF	TGCAGTGCTAGTGACGGGAGCTCGGGGGGCGGGGAGCTGTTTTTT
TRBV18	NA	TRBD1	TRBJ2-2	CASSARDRVNTGELFF	TGTGCCAGCTCAGCCCGGGACAGGGTAAACACCGGGGAGCTGTTTTTT
TRBV7-9	NA	TRBD1	TRBJ2-7	CASSLGVGTGLSYEQYF	TGTGCCAGCAGCTTAGGGGTAGGGACAGGGTTATCCTACGAGCAGTACTTC
TRBV7-9	NA	NA	TRBJ1-1	CASSQGQNTEAFF	TGTGCCAGCAGCCAAGGACAGAACACTGAAGCTTTCTTT
TRBV24-1	NA	NA	TRBJ2-2	CATSLTETGELFF	TGTGCCACCAGCCTTACAGAAACCGGGGAGCTGTTTTTT
TRBV6-1	NA	NA	TRBJ1-5	CASSEMVGNQPQHF	TGTGCCAGCAGTGAAATGGTCGGGAATCAGCCCCAGCATTTT
TRBV12-2	once	NA	TRBJ2-7	CASRSPLAGAVYEQYF	TGTGCAAGTCGCTCCCCACTAGCGGGAGCAGTCTACGAGCAGTACTTC
TRBV3-1/TRBV3-2	NA	TRBD1	TRBJ1-1	CASSQDGTGASTFF	TGTGCCAGCAGCCAAGATGGGACAGGGGCTTCGACTTTCTTT
TRBV27	NA	TRBD1	TRBJ1-4	CASSSDRGRIKLFF	TGTGCCAGCAGTTCCGACAGGGGGCGCATAAAACTGTTTTTT
TRBV2	NA	TRBD1	TRBJ2-7	CASSERQGGYEQYF	TGTGCCAGCAGTGAACGACAGGGGGGCTACGAGCAGTACTTC
TRBV12-3/TRBV12-4	NA	NA	TRBJ1-4	CASSFLNEKLFF	TGTGCCAGCAGTTTTCTTAATGAAAAACTGTTTTTT
TRBV19	NA	TRBD1	TRBJ2-4	CASSIGGTEKNIQYF	TGTGCCAGTAGTATAGGGGGGACAGAAAAAAACATTCAGTACTTC
TRBV28	few	NA	TRBJ1-3	CASSANGTPGTIYF	TGTGCCAGCAGTGCTAACGGGACTCCCGGCACCATATATTTT
TRBV30	NA	NA	TRBJ1-5	CAWTLPAGNNQPQHF	TGTGCCTGGACCCTCCCCGCGGGGAACAATCAGCCCCAGCATTTT
TRBV20-1	once	TRBD1	TRBJ1-2	CSASDRGAYTF	TGCAGTGCTAGCGACAGGGGGGCCTACACCTTC
TRBV28	NA	TRBD1	TRBJ2-7	CASEDRAYEQYF	TGTGCCAGCGAGGACAGGGCCTACGAGCAGTACTTC
TRBV5-4	NA	TRBD1	TRBJ2-6	CASSKKIVGQDFSGANVLTF	TGTGCCAGCAGTAAGAAAATTGTGGGACAGGACTTCTCTGGGGCCAACGTCCTGACTTTC
TRBV5-1	NA	NA	TRBJ1-3	CASSLEGSGNTIYF	TGCGCCAGCAGCTTGGAGGGGTCTGGAAACACCATATATTTT
TRBV6-5	NA	NA	TRBJ2-5	CASSYRGSRETQYF	TGTGCCAGCAGTTACAGGGGCTCTCGAGAGACCCAGTACTTC
TRBV11-3	NA	NA	TRBJ2-7	CASSLGLAGCTYEQYF	TGTGCCAGCAGCTTAGGGTTGGCAGGTTGCACCTACGAGCAGTACTTC
TRBV6-4	NA	TRBD2	TRBJ2-1	CASSGESGSYNEQFF	TGTGCCAGCAGCGGTGAGAGCGGGAGCTACAATGAGCAGTTCTTC
TRBV19	NA	TRBD1	TRBJ2-2	CASSNYGDRATGELFF	TGTGCCAGTAGTAACTACGGAGACAGGGCCACCGGGGAGCTGTTTTTT
TRBV6-2/TRBV6-3	NA	TRBD1	TRBJ2-3	CASSFPVGRGMYNTDTQYF	TGTGCCAGCAGTTTCCCAGTGGGCAGGGGGATGTATAACACAGATACGCAGTATTTT
TRBV15	NA	NA	TRBJ2-2	CATSRDLGSRYTGELFF	TGTGCCACCAGCAGAGATCTTGGGAGTAGGTACACCGGGGAGCTGTTTTTT